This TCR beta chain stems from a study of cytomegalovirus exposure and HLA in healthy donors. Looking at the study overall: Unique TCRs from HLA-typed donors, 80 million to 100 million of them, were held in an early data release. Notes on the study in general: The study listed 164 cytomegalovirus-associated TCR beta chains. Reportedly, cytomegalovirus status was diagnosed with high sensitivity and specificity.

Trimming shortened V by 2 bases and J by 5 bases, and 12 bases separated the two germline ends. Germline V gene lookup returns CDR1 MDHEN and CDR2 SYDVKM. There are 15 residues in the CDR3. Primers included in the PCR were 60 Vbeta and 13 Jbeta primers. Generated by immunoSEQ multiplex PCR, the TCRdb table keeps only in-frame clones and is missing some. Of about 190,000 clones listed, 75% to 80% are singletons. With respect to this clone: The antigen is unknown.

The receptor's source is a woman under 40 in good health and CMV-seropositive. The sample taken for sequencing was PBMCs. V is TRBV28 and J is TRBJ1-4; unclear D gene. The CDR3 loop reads CASSLGQVPNEKLFF. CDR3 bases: TGTGCCAGCAGTTTAGGTCAGGTACCCAATGAAAAACTGTTTTTT. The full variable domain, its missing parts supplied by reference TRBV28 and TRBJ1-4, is DVKVTQSSRYLVKRTGEKVFLECVQDMDHENMFWYRQDPGLGLRLIYFSYDVKMKEKGDIPEGYSVSREKKERFSLILESASTNQTSMYLCASSLGQVPNEKLFFGSGTQLSVL.